Listed below are T cell receptor beta chains from one sample, sequenced in a study of blood T cell repertoires in COVID-19. Repertoires were generated with immunoSEQ multiplex PCR, while TCRdb's copy carries only in-frame clones and drops some. The sample holds 35,000 to 40,000 clones, 88% seen once. The material sequenced was peripheral blood. The receptors come from a man aged 60-69 years with active COVID-19. CDR3s include the opening cysteine and the closing phenylalanine or tryptophan. A D gene is named only where the DNA matches it firmly. Size tells how often a clone was seen (once, few, many) or the class of an expanded clone, and some rows leave it out.

DNA | CDR3 | V | size | D | J
TGTGCCACCAGTAACGGAGTGAATCAGCCCCAGCATTTT | CATSNGVNQPQHF | TRBV15 | . | . | TRBJ1-5
TGTGCCAGCAGCCAATCTCAGAGGACTGAAGCTTTCTTT | CASSQSQRTEAFF | TRBV12-3/TRBV12-4 | . | . | TRBJ1-1
TGTGCCAGCAGTACGACAGGGTGGAGGTCACCCCTCCACTTT | CASSTTGWRSPLHF | TRBV28 | . | TRBD1 | TRBJ1-6
TGTGCCAGTAGTGCAACAGGGCCCAACTATGGCTACACCTTC | CASSATGPNYGYTF | TRBV19 | . | . | TRBJ1-2
TGCGCCAGCAGCCGAGGAGTGGACACAGATACGCAGTATTTT | CASSRGVDTDTQYF | TRBV4-1 | . | . | TRBJ2-3
TGTGCCAGCAGCTTGGATTTTGGGGGGGCGAGGACTGAAGCTTTCTTT | CASSLDFGGARTEAFF | TRBV5-4 | . | . | TRBJ1-1
TGTGCCAGCCGGGACAGGAGTGAAAAACTGTTTTTT | CASRDRSEKLFF | TRBV2 | . | TRBD1 | TRBJ1-4
TGCGCCAGCAGCTCGGGACTAGAAGGTTTTATGAATGAGCAGTTCTTC | CASSSGLEGFMNEQFF | TRBV5-1 | . | TRBD2 | TRBJ2-1
TGTGCCAAACGAGCGGGAAACTGGGAGACCCAGTACTTC | CAKRAGNWETQYF | TRBV21-1 | . | . | TRBJ2-5
TGTGCCAGCAGTTTAACTAGCGGGAGTCTGAATGAGCAGTTCTTC | CASSLTSGSLNEQFF | TRBV6-2/TRBV6-3 | . | TRBD2 | TRBJ2-1
TGTGCCAGCAGCTTGTACAGGGGAGCAGATACGCAGTATTTT | CASSLYRGADTQYF | TRBV7-2 | . | TRBD1 | TRBJ2-3
TGTGCCAGCAGTTACTCGGGGGACAGGAGGTATGGCTACACCTTC | CASSYSGDRRYGYTF | TRBV6-5 | . | TRBD1 | TRBJ1-2
TGTGCCAGCAGTTTCAACAGGGGGGGCAATCAGCCCCAGCATTTT | CASSFNRGGNQPQHF | TRBV28 | . | TRBD1 | TRBJ1-5
TGTGCCAGCAGCCAAGGGAGATGGAATGAGCAGTTCTTC | CASSQGRWNEQFF | TRBV3-1/TRBV3-2 | . | . | TRBJ2-1
TGCGCCAGCAGCTTGGCTACCGACAGGGTTTGGGAGACCCAGTACTTC | CASSLATDRVWETQYF | TRBV5-1 | . | TRBD1 | TRBJ2-5
TGTGCCAGCAGCTTAGAATTAGCGATGGGGGAGACCCAGTACTTC | CASSLELAMGETQYF | TRBV7-9 | few | . | TRBJ2-5
TGTGCCAGCAGCTCTCCTGCGGCAGGGGGCCTTACTCGGGGAAACACCATATATTTT | CASSSPAAGGLTRGNTIYF | TRBV7-9 | . | TRBD1 | TRBJ1-3
TGTGCCAGCATCCCAAGGACTAGCGGGGGGATCTACGAGCAGTACTTC | CASIPRTSGGIYEQYF | TRBV2 | . | TRBD2 | TRBJ2-7
TGTGCCAGCAGCCCGTCGCCGGGCGAGCAGTACTTC | CASSPSPGEQYF | TRBV13 | once | . | TRBJ2-7
TGTGCCAGCGGGACTAGCGGCTACGAGCAGTACTTC | CASGTSGYEQYF | TRBV27 | few | TRBD2 | TRBJ2-7
TGTGCCAGCAGCTTAGCGCTACCGGATACGCAGTATTTT | CASSLALPDTQYF | TRBV7-2 | . | . | TRBJ2-3
TGTGCCAGCAGCGAGAGCGGTTCTCCCTACGAGCAGTACTTC | CASSESGSPYEQYF | TRBV7-3 | few | . | TRBJ2-7
TGCGCCAGCAGCCAAGGACTAGCGGGAGATGGTGAGCAGTTCTTC | CASSQGLAGDGEQFF | TRBV4-3 | once | TRBD2 | TRBJ2-1
TGCGCCAGCAGCTTGTCACAGGGGTCCTACGAGCAGTACTTC | CASSLSQGSYEQYF | TRBV5-1 | . | TRBD1 | TRBJ2-7
TGTGCCAGCAGCTTGGACAGGGGGCCCTACGAGCAGTACTTC | CASSLDRGPYEQYF | TRBV5-4 | . | TRBD1 | TRBJ2-7
TGTGCCAGCAGTTTATCGGAGCAGGGGCCCGCCGGGGAGCTGTTTTTT | CASSLSEQGPAGELFF | TRBV27 | once | . | TRBJ2-2